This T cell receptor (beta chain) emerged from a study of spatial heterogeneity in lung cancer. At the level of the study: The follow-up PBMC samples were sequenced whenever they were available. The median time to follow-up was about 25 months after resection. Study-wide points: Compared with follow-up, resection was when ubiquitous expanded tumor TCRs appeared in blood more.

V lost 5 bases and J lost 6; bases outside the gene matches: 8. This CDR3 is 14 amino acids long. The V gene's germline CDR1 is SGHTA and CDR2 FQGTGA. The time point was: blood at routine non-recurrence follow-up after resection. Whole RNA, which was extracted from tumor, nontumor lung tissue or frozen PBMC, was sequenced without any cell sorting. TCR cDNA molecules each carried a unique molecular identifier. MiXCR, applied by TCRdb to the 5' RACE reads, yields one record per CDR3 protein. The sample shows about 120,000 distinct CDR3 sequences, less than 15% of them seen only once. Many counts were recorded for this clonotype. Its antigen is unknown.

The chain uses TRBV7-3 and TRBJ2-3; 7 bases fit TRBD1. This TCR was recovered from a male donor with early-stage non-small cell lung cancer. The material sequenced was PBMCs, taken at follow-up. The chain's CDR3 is CASSPGTAADTQYF. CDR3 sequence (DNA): TGTGCCAGCAGCCCGGGGACAGCTGCCGATACGCAGTATTTT.